Presented here are 22 T cell receptor beta chains from one specimen sequenced in a study of CD8 T cells in ankylosing spondylitis. TCRdb redid the calling of the 5' RACE reads with MiXCR, one entry per CDR3 protein. The sample comprises about 220,000 distinct CDR3 sequences, approximately 7.3% of which are singletons, and approximately 14% rests with the top ten. Study results and limitations: Roughly eight highly homologous variants made up a TCR beta motif that seemed to typify ankylosing spondylitis blood.

These receptors are not linked to any known antigen. The sequenced sample was blood, either unsorted or a sorted T cell fraction (not recorded which). These receptors all stem from a male donor with ankylosing spondylitis.

This clonotype was recorded many times. The rearrangement uses TRBV10-3 and TRBJ2-7, with D tentatively TRBD1 (5 bases). This CDR3 has 15 residues. Per the germline V gene, CDR1 is ENHRY and CDR2 is SYGVKD. V lost 3 bases to trimming and J lost 1 base, with 13 bases between them. The CDR3 spells CAISDGQGISYEQYF. The CDR3 region has the DNA TGTGCCATCAGTGACGGGCAGGGAATATCCTACGAGCAGTACTTC.

This clonotype was observed a handful of times. The rearrangement uses TRBV6-1 and TRBJ2-3; D unclear. The V gene's germline CDR1 is MNHNS and CDR2 SASEGT. V lost 3 bases to trimming and J lost 7 bases, with 11 bases between them. The CDR3 covers 13 residues. The CDR3 sequence is CASSDQELYTQYF. CDR3 in DNA: TGTGCCAGCAGTGATCAGGAGCTCTATACGCAGTATTTT.

The genes are TRBV5-8 and TRBJ2-3; 10 bases line up with TRBD1. The CDR3 consists of 16 residues. Germline loops: CDR1 SGHTS, CDR2 YDEGEE. The CDR3 spells CESSLVPGDRGDTQYF. The CDR3 DNA sequence: TGTGAGAGCAGCCTGGTCCCCGGGGACAGGGGAGATACGCAGTATTTT.

This clonotype was detected ten times or more. This rearrangement joins TRBV18 to TRBJ1-2, with D hard to call. The CDR3 consists of 18 residues. Trimming left V 7 bases short and J 2 bases short, with 26 bases between. CDR1 and CDR2 from the germline V gene are KGHSH and LQKENI. CDR3 residues: CASFTGEPKETRNYGYTF. The CDR3 DNA reads TGTGCCAGCTTCACCGGGGAGCCGAAGGAAACGAGAAACTATGGCTACACCTTC. Using reference TRBV18 and TRBJ1-2 for the parts outside the CDR3, the full variable domain is NAGVMQNPRHLVRRRGQEARLRCSPMKGHSHVYWYRQLPEEGLKFMVYLQKENIIDESGMPKERFSAEFPKEGPSILRIQQVVRGDSAAYFCASFTGEPKETRNYGYTFGSGTRLTVV.

The chain uses TRBV7-2 and TRBJ2-5; 7 nucleotides line up with TRBD2. The V and J ends lost 0 bases and 2 bases, in that order; junction bases with no gene match: 3. The CDR3 is 15 residues long. The germline gives CDR1 SGHTA, CDR2 FQGNSA. CDR3 sequence (DNA): TGTGCCAGCAGCTTAGCGGGAGGGAAGCAAGAGACCCAGTACTTC. Translation gives CASSLAGGKQETQYF.

This clonotype has at least ten counts. This chain connects TRBV4-3 to TRBJ2-2, with 8 bases matching TRBD2. After removal of 0 bases from V and 7 bases from J, the junction contained 7 bases not matched to a gene. This CDR3 contains 16 residues. Germline CDR1 LGHNA, CDR2 YSLEER. CDR3: CASSQDRGGAHGELFF. The CDR3 bases are TGCGCCAGCAGCCAAGATCGGGGGGGAGCGCACGGGGAGCTGTTTTTT.

This clonotype was observed a few times. The chain uses TRBV13 and TRBJ2-7; possibly TRBD1 for D (5 bases). The length of the CDR3 is 16 residues. V was trimmed by 4 bases and J by 2 bases, leaving 18 bases between them. Germline V lookup: CDR1 PRHDT, CDR2 FYEKMQ (reference sequence). Here the CDR3 DNA reads TGTGCCAGCAGCTCCCAAATGGGGCGCAATCCCTACGAGCAGTACTTC. Amino acid sequence: CASSSQMGRNPYEQYF.

The chain couples TRBV11-1 to TRBJ1-3; 12 bases agree with TRBD1. Germline trimming cut 2 bases from V and 0 bases from J; bases unmatched to any gene: 8. CDR3 length: 19 amino acids. Germline V gene sequence: CDR1 SGHAT, CDR2 FQDESV (reference sequence). The CDR3, as DNA: TGTGCCAGCAGCTTATCCGGGACAGGGGGCCTCCTCTCTGGAAACACCATATATTTT. It specifies CASSLSGTGGLLSGNTIYF.

This clonotype was picked up many times. This sequence joins TRBV29-1 and TRBJ2-7, with 11 bases that match TRBD1. The CDR3 spans 15 residues. Germline assignment: CDR1 SQVTM and CDR2 ANQGSEA. V shed 4 bases and J 3 bases; nucleotides not matched to a gene: 8. CDR3 sequence (DNA): TGCAGCGTTGTAGGTACGGGACAGGGGGTCTACGAGCAGTACTTC. This codes for CSVVGTGQGVYEQYF.

The rearrangement links TRBV5-1 to TRBJ2-5, with D perhaps TRBD2 (6 bases). The CDR3 is 14 residues long. Between the trimmed V and J ends, which lost 2 bases and 2 bases, there was a span of 10 bases. CDR1 SGHRS and CDR2 YFSETQ come from the germline V gene. CDR3 coding DNA: TGCGCCAGCAGCTTCACTAGCAGGCAAGAGACCCAGTACTTC. Translation: CASSFTSRQETQYF.

This clonotype was seen at least ten times. The J gene is TRBJ2-3, the V gene TRBV10-3; D call uncertain. CDR3 size: 19 residues. The germline V gene encodes CDR1 ENHRY and CDR2 SYGVKD. V was shortened by 0 bases and J by 0 bases, with 19 bases between the two germline ends. CDR3 coding DNA: TGTGCCATCAGTGAGTCCCGATATCGTAGAGGAGCAAGCACAGATACGCAGTATTTT. It translates to CAISESRYRRGASTDTQYF.

This clonotype was observed at least ten times. The chain uses TRBV29-1 and TRBJ2-2; D is perhaps TRBD1 or TRBD2 (5 bases each). CDR3 length: 15 amino acids. Trimming shortened V by 2 bases and J by 4 bases, and 14 bases separated the two germline ends. Germline CDR1 SQVTM, CDR2 ANQGSEA. Here the CDR3 DNA reads TGCAGCGTTGAAATGAGGGGATGGGCCACCGGGGAGCTGTTTTTT. Translated, it gives CSVEMRGWATGELFF.

This sequence joins TRBV27 and TRBJ1-2, with TRBD1 identical over 12 bases. From germline, CDR1 is MNHEY and CDR2 SMNVEV (reference sequence). The CDR3 is 15 residues long. Trimming at V came to 3 bases and at J to 6 bases, leaving 5 bases not matched to a gene. In DNA form, the CDR3 reads TGTGCCAGCAGTTTGTCGGGACAGGGGGCAGATGGCTACACCTTC. Amino acids: CASSLSGQGADGYTF.

This clonotype was picked up many times. V gene TRBV7-8 combines with J gene TRBJ2-1; 16 bases are a match to TRBD2. The V segment lost 4 bases and the J segment 7 bases; nucleotides outside the gene matches: 10. The CDR3 is 18 residues long. CDR1 is SGHVS and CDR2 is FQNEAQ in the germline V gene. CDR3 sequence reads: CASSWGLAGGIIANEQFF. For the CDR3, the DNA is TGTGCCAGCAGCTGGGGACTAGCGGGAGGGATAATCGCGAATGAGCAGTTCTTC.

This chain connects TRBV7-2 to TRBJ2-3; 7 positions agree with TRBD2. This CDR3 is 16 amino acids long. The J segment lost 4 bases and the V segment lost 5 bases, leaving 12 bases of the junction unmatched. Germline CDR1 and CDR2: SGHTA and FQGNSA. The CDR3 sequence is CASSARRTSPADTQYF. Written as DNA, the CDR3 is TGTGCCAGCAGCGCCAGACGGACTAGTCCCGCAGATACGCAGTATTTT.

V usage is TRBV29-1 and J usage is TRBJ2-1; D is uncertain. The CDR3 length is 14 residues. From germline, CDR1 is SQVTM and CDR2 ANQGSEA. The ends were cut back, 6 bases at V and 4 bases at J, with 16 bases in the middle. In DNA form, the CDR3 reads TGCAGCGTCCACCGGTCTGACGGGTACAATGAGCAGTTCTTC. This encodes CSVHRSDGYNEQFF.

This clonotype was observed many times. This sequence joins TRBV20-1 and TRBJ2-1; the D gene is possibly TRBD2 (6 bases). The germline V gene has CDR1 DFQATT and CDR2 SNEGSKA (reference sequence). The CDR3 is 14 amino acids. Trimming cost V 6 bases and J 8 bases, with 20 bases left between them. This CDR3 reads CSARYYRAGHEQFF. CDR3 in DNA: TGCAGTGCCCGTTATTACCGGGCGGGACATGAGCAGTTCTTC.

This clonotype was seen many times. The chain recombines TRBV12-3 or TRBV12-4 with TRBJ1-6, with 7 bases that match TRBD1. The V segment lost 6 bases and the J segment 7 bases; nucleotides outside the gene matches: 9. This CDR3 comprises 15 residues. Here the CDR3 DNA reads TGTGCCAGCAGGGGTAGGGACAGCACCAATTCACCCCTCCACTTT. It is translated as CASRGRDSTNSPLHF.

This clonotype was seen ten or more times. The rearrangement uses TRBV4-3 and TRBJ1-1, with a weak D call TRBD1 (5 bases). The CDR3 extends over 17 amino acids. Per the germline V gene, CDR1 is LGHNA and CDR2 is YSLEER. V lost 3 bases to trimming and J lost 0 bases, with 17 bases between them. The CDR3 DNA follows: TGCGCCAGCAGCCAGCTCTTGGGGGGGGAATTGAACACTGAAGCTTTCTTT. As protein: CASSQLLGGELNTEAFF.

The CDR3 DNA reads TGTGCCAGCACCGTTTCAGGGCGACCAACTGAAGCTTTCTTT. Translation: CASTVSGRPTEAFF. The chain has TRBV7-9 and TRBJ1-1, with D possibly TRBD1 on 5 matching bases. The CDR3 runs to 14 residues. Germline assignment: CDR1 SEHNR and CDR2 FQNEAQ (reference sequence). V lost 7 bases and J 5 bases, leaving 17 bases between the germline ends. Full variable domain (missing parts from reference TRBV7-9 and TRBJ1-1): DTGVSQNPRHKITKRGQNVTFRCDPISEHNRLYWYRQTLGQGPEFLTYFQNEAQLEKSRLLSDRFSAERPKGSFSTLEIQRTEQGDSAMYLCASTVSGRPTEAFFGQGTRLTVV.

This clonotype has ten or more counts. The V gene is TRBV29-1, the J gene TRBJ2-2, with TRBD2 matching over 7 bases. The CDR3 sequence is 13 residues long. CDR1 SQVTM and CDR2 ANQGSEA come from the germline V gene. Trimming removed 6 bases from V and 5 bases from J; junction bases left unmatched: 6. CDR3 sequence reads: CSVRTRLTGELFF. DNA for the CDR3: TGCAGCGTCCGGACTAGACTTACCGGGGAGCTGTTTTTT.

This clonotype was seen repeatedly, ten times or more. This chain joins TRBV4-2 and TRBJ1-1; 7 nucleotides agree with TRBD1. V shed 4 bases, J shed 4 bases, and the junction held 6 bases outside the gene matches. CDR1 is LGHNA and CDR2 is YNFKEQ in the germline V gene. This CDR3 contains 14 residues. The DNA of the CDR3 is TGTGCCAGCAGCCTACTCAGGGGGAGCACTGAAGCTTTCTTT. It is translated as CASSLLRGSTEAFF.